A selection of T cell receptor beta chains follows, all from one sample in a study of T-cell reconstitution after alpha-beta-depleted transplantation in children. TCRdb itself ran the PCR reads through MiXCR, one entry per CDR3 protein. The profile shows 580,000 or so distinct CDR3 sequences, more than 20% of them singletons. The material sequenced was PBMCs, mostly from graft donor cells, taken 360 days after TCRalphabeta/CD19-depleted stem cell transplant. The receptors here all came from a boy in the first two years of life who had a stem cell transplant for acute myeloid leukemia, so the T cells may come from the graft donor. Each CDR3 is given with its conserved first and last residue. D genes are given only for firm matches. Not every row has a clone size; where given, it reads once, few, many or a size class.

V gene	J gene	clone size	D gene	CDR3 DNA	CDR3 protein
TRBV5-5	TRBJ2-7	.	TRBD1	TGTGCCAGCAGCTTGCCCCGGACAGGGACCCACGAGCAGTACTTC	CASSLPRTGTHEQYF
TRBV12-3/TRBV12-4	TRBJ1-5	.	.	TGTGCCAGCAGTTTTTGGGGGGCGGATCAGCCCCAGCATTTT	CASSFWGADQPQHF
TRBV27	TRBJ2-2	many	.	TGTGCCAGCAGTGCCGCCGCATCGCCCGGGGAGCTGTTTTTT	CASSAAASPGELFF
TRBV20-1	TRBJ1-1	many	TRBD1	TGCAGTGCTAGACCGACAGGGAATGTAAACACTGAAGCTTTCTTT	CSARPTGNVNTEAFF
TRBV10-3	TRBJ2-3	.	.	TGTGCCATCAGTGAGTCGGGGAGGACAGCTCTGGATACGCAGTATTTT	CAISESGRTALDTQYF
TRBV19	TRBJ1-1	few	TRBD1	TGTGCCAGTAGTGCTTGGACAGGAGCTTTCTTT	CASSAWTGAFF
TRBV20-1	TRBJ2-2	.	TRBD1	TGCAGTGCTATTGTAGGGGGCCATCAGGACGGGGAGCTGTTTTTT	CSAIVGGHQDGELFF
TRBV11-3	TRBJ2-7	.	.	TGTGCCAGCAGCCCCAAGGGACTGAAACGCTACTACGAGCAGTACTTC	CASSPKGLKRYYEQYF
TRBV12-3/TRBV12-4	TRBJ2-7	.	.	TGTGCCAGCAGTTTTTTGGTAGAGCGGGAGCAGTACTTC	CASSFLVEREQYF
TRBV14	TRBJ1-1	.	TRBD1	TGTGCCAGCAGCCAAGTTCACCTTAGTTACGACAGGGCTGAAGCTTTCTTT	CASSQVHLSYDRAEAFF
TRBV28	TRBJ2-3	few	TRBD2	TGTGCCAGCAGTTTACCTTTAGCGGGACTGCAGTATTTT	CASSLPLAGLQYF
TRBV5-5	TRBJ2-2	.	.	TGTGCCAGCAGCTTGGTCGAGGGTGTCACCGGGGAGCTGTTTTTT	CASSLVEGVTGELFF
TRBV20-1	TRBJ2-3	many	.	TGCAGTGCCGACGACAGGGAGGTAACAGATACGCAGTATTTT	CSADDREVTDTQYF
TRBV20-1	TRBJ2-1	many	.	TGCAGTGCTAGGGACGTAGGGAACATCCATGAGCAGTTCTTC	CSARDVGNIHEQFF
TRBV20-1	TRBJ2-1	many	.	TGCAGTGCCGCCATCGGCGTACGGTCCTACAATGAGCAGTTCTTC	CSAAIGVRSYNEQFF
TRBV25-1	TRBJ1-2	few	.	TGTGCCAGCAGTGAACTTGGGGACGGCTACACCTTC	CASSELGDGYTF
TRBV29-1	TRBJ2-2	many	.	TGCAGCGTGACAGTTACCGGGGAGCTGTTTTTT	CSVTVTGELFF
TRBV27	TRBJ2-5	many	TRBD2	TGTGCCAGCAGTCTCGGGACTAGCGGGTACCAAGAGACCCAGTACTTC	CASSLGTSGYQETQYF
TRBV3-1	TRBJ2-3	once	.	TGTGCCAGCAGCCAAGACTCCCGACCCACAGATACGCAGTATTTT	CASSQDSRPTDTQYF
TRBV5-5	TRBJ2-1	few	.	TGTGCCAGCAGCCCGACAGACCTGGAGCAGTTCTTC	CASSPTDLEQFF
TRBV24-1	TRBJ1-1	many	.	TGTGCCGGGCGCATTGAAGCTTTCTTT	CAGRIEAFF
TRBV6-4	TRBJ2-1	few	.	TGTGCCAGCAGTGTGGTATACAATGAGCAGTTCTTC	CASSVVYNEQFF
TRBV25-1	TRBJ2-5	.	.	TGTGCCAGCAGTGAGGGGCGAGTACAGGGTTTTGAGACCCAGTACTTC	CASSEGRVQGFETQYF
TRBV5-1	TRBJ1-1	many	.	TGCGCCAGCAGCTTGTCCAGGCAGAACACTGAAGCTTTCTTT	CASSLSRQNTEAFF
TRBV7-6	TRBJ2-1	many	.	TGTGCCAGCAGCCCCAGGACGGGAACCGGCTACAATGAGCAGTTCTTC	CASSPRTGTGYNEQFF
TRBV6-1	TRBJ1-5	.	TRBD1	TGTGCCAGCAGCCACGACAGGGGAGAATTCCAGCCCCAGCATTTT	CASSHDRGEFQPQHF
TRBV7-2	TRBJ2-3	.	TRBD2	TGTGCCAGCAGCGTGACTAGCGCAAGCACAGATACGCAGTATTTT	CASSVTSASTDTQYF
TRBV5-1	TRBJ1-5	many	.	TGCGCCAGCAGCTTGGTGGGGGGGGATAGCAATCAGCCCCAGCATTTT	CASSLVGGDSNQPQHF
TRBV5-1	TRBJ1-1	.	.	TGCGCCAGCAGCTTGGGACAGTCTTACACTGAAGCTTTCTTT	CASSLGQSYTEAFF
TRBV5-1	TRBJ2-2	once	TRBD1	TGCGCCAGCAGCCTTCCCGGGACAGGGAACACCGGGGAGCTGTTTTTT	CASSLPGTGNTGELFF
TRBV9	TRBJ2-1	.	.	TGTGCCAGCAGCTCCGGACGGAGAAGCAATGAGCAGTTCTTC	CASSSGRRSNEQFF
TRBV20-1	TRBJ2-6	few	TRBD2	TGCAGTGCTAGAGGTCAGGAGCGGGGGGGCTCTGGGGCCAACGTCCTGACTTTC	CSARGQERGGSGANVLTF
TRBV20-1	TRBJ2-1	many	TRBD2	TGCAGTGCTAGAGAGCGGGGGGGCCCTAGGGAGCAGTTCTTC	CSARERGGPREQFF
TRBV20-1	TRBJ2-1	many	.	TGCAGTGCCCGGACGCCCCCAGCCTACAATGAGCAGTTCTTC	CSARTPPAYNEQFF
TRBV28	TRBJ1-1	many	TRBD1	TGTGCCAGCAGTTTAGGGACAGGGATGGACACTGAAGCTTTCTTT	CASSLGTGMDTEAFF
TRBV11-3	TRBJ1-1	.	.	TGTGCCAGCAGCGGATTTCGGGGGAACACTGAAGCTTTCTTT	CASSGFRGNTEAFF
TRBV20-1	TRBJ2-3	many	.	TGCAGTGAACGTGGGGCGATGGATACGCAGTATTTT	CSERGAMDTQYF
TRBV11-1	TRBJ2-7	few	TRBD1	TGTGCCAGCAGCCGCGACAGGGGCGCTACCTCCTACGAGCAGTACTTC	CASSRDRGATSYEQYF